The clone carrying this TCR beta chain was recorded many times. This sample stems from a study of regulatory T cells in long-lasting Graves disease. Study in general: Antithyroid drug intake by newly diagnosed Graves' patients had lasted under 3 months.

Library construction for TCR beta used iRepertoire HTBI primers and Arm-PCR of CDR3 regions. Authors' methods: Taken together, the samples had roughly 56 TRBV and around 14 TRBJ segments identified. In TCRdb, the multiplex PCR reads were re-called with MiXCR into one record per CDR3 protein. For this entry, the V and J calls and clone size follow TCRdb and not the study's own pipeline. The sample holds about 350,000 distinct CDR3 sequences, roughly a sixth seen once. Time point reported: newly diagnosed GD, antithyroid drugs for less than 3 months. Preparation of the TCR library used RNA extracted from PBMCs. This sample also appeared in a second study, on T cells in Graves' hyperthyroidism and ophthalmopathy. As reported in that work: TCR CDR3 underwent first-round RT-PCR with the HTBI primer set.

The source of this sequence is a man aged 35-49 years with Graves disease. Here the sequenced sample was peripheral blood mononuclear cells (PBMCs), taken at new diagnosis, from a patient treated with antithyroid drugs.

The CDR3 here is CASRDRGLYTEAFF. The CDR3 DNA reads TGTGCCAGCCGGGACAGGGGGCTTTACACTGAAGCTTTCTTT. This chain uses TRBV2 with TRBJ1-1, with 12 nucleotides matching TRBD1. Per the germline V gene, CDR1 is SNHLY and CDR2 is FYNNEI. V trimming: 8 bases; J trimming: 3 bases; junction bases outside the gene matches: 4. The CDR3 consists of 14 residues.